These 6 T cell receptor beta chains were all obtained from the same sample, sequenced in a study of T cells in Graves' hyperthyroidism and ophthalmopathy. TCR beta CDR3 regions were amplified from RNA transcripts. The HTBI set primed first-round TCR CDR3 RT-PCR. TCRdb re-analysed the multiplex PCR reads in MiXCR, keeping a single row per CDR3 protein. This table has approximately 25,000 distinct CDR3 sequences, approximately 45% appearing once. Sequencing input: blood. The source is a woman in her thirties with Graves' hyperthyroidism.

This clonotype was counted between two and nine times. The CDR3 nucleotides are TGTGCCAGCAGTCCCACACCGGATACGCAGTATTTT. Its protein is CASSPTPDTQYF. This chain joins TRBV11-2 and TRBJ2-3; no clear D. Trimming took off 6 bases at V and 6 bases at J, with 10 bases between the two ends. The CDR3 is made up of 12 amino acids. From germline, CDR1 is SGHAT and CDR2 FQNNGV.

In DNA form, the CDR3 reads TGCGCCAGCAGTGCCGCCTATGGGACTAGCGGGAGAGAGACCCAGTACTTC. Translation: CASSAAYGTSGRETQYF. The chain recombines TRBV10-2 with TRBJ2-5; TRBD2 agrees at 14 bases. CDR1 is WSHSY and CDR2 is SAAADI in the germline V gene. V shed 4 bases and J 4 bases; nucleotides not matched to a gene: 8. The CDR3 has 17 amino acids.

J is TRBJ2-3 and V is TRBV7-4; unclear D gene. This CDR3 has 14 residues. Germline V gives CDR1 SGHVT, CDR2 SQSDAQ. Trimming shortened V by 5 bases and J by 1 base, and 10 bases separated the two germline ends. The CDR3 spells CASSASGGTDTQYF. The CDR3 coding sequence is TGTGCCAGCAGCGCATCTGGGGGCACAGATACGCAGTATTTT.

This clonotype showed up many times. The chain combines TRBV20-1 with TRBJ1-2; 7 nucleotides align to TRBD1. CDR3 length equals 12 residues. CDR1 is DFQATT and CDR2 is SNEGSKA in the germline V gene (reference sequence). As DNA, the CDR3 is TGCAGCCCCGGCGGAGGGGGCCATGGCTACACCTTC. This translates into CSPGGGGHGYTF.

This clonotype counts as medium-sized. The chain couples TRBV24-1 to TRBJ2-1; D gene uncertain. The germline V gene encodes CDR1 KGHDR and CDR2 SFDVKD. V gave up 2 bases and J gave up 6 bases, with 7 bases separating them. This CDR3 is built from 13 residues. CDR3 DNA: TGTGCCACCAGTGATTGGAACTCCAATGAGCAGTTCTTC. Protein sequence: CATSDWNSNEQFF.

CDR3 coding DNA: TGTGCCAGCAGCTTCATGACCCGCGCGACAGGGGACAATCAGCCCCAGCATTTT. This sequence encodes CASSFMTRATGDNQPQHF. V is TRBV5-6 and J is TRBJ1-5; 8 positions agree with TRBD1. Unmatched junction bases numbered 13, after V lost 2 bases and J lost 3 bases. The CDR3 totals 18 residues. Germline CDR1 is SGHDT and CDR2 is YYEEEE.